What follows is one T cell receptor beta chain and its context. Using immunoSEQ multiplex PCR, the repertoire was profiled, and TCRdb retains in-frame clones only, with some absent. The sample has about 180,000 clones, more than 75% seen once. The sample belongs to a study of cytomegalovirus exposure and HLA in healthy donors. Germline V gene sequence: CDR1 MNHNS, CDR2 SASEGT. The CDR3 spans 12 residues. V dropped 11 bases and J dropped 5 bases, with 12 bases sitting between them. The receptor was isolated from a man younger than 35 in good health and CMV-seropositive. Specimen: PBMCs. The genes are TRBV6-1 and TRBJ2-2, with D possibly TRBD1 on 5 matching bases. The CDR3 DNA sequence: TGTGCCGAAGGGGTTGAAACCGGGGAGCTGTTTTTT. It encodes CAEGVETGELFF.